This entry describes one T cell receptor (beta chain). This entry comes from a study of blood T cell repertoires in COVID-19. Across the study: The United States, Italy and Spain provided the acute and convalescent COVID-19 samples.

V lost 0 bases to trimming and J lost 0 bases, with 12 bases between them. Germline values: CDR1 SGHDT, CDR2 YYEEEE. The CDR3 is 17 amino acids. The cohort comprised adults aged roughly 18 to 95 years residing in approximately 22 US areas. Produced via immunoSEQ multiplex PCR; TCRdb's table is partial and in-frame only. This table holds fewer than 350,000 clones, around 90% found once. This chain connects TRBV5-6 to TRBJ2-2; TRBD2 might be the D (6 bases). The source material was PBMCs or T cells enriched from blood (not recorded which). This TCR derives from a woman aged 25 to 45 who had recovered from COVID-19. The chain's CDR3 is CASSLALGGANTGELFF. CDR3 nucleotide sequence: TGTGCCAGCAGCTTGGCGCTCGGGGGTGCGAACACCGGGGAGCTGTTTTTT.